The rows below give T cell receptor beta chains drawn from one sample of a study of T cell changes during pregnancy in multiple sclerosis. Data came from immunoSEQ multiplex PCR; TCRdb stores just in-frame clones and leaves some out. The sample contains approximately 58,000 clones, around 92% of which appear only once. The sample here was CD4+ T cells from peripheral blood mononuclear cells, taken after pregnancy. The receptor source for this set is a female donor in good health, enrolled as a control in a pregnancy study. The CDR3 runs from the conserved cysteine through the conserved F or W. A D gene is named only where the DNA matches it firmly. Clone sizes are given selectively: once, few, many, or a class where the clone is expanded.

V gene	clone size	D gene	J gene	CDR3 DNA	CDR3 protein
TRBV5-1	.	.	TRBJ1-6	TGCGCCAGCAGCTTGGCGAGCATAGGGGCTTCACCCCTCCACTTT	CASSLASIGASPLHF
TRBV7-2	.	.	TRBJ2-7	TGTGCCAGCAGCTTAGGGCAATACGAGCAGTACTTC	CASSLGQYEQYF
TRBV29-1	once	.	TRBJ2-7	TGCAGCGTGGATCCCAGGGTAGACGAGCAGTACTTC	CSVDPRVDEQYF
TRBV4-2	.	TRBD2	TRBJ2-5	TGTGCCAGCAGCCAAGGGCCCAGCGGGGTTAAAGAGACCCAGTACTTC	CASSQGPSGVKETQYF
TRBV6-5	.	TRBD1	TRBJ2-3	TGTGCCAGCAGAAAACAGGGGGGAGTCACAGATACGCAGTATTTT	CASRKQGGVTDTQYF
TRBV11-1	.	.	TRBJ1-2	TGTGCCAGCAGCTTAGGGGCCCTCCCGGGGGGCGAAGGCTACACCTTC	CASSLGALPGGEGYTF
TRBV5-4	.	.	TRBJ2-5	TGTGCCAGCAGCTTGTTAGGGGGTCAAGAGACCCAGTACTTC	CASSLLGGQETQYF
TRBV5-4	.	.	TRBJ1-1	TGTGCCAGCAGCTCCGGAGCGGTATCGTCGAACACTGAAGCTTTCTTT	CASSSGAVSSNTEAFF
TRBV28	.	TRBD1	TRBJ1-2	TGTGCCAGCAGCCCAGGGGGGCCCACACGCTATGGCTACACCTTC	CASSPGGPTRYGYTF
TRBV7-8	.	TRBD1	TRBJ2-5	TGTGCCAGCATCCGAGACAGGGAGTTTCGAGAGACCCAGTACTTC	CASIRDREFRETQYF
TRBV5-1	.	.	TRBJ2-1	TGCGCCAGCCATCTGGGCGGCAGGGGAGCCTACAATGAGCAGTTCTTC	CASHLGGRGAYNEQFF
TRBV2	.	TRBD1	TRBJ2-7	TGTGCCAGCAGAGAACAGGGGAGCTCCTACGAGCAGTACTTC	CASREQGSSYEQYF
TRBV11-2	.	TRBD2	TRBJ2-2	TGTGCCAGCATCCCCCGAGGTGGGACTATCTACACCGGGGAGCTGTTTTTT	CASIPRGGTIYTGELFF
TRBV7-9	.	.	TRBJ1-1	TGTGCCAGCAGCCTAGGCGGGTCCACTGAAGCTTTCTTT	CASSLGGSTEAFF
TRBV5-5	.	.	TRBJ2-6	TGTGCCAGCAGCTTCAGTACAGGGTCAGGGGCCAACGTCCTGACTTTC	CASSFSTGSGANVLTF
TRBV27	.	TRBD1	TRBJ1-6	TGTGCCAGCACCCGGACAGGGCTCAATTCACCCCTCCACTTT	CASTRTGLNSPLHF
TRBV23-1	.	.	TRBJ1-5	TGCGCCAGCAGTCAATCGCTACAGTTTCGATCCCGCAATCAGCCCCAGCATTTT	CASSQSLQFRSRNQPQHF
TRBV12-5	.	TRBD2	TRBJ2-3	TGTGCTAGTCCCCCCCTTAGCGGGGGGGCAGCAGATACGCAGTATTTT	CASPPLSGGAADTQYF
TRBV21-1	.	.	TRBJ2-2	TGTGCCAGGAGAAACACCGGGGAGCTGTTTTTT	CARRNTGELFF
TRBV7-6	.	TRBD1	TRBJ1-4	TGTGCCAGCAGCCCGCGACAGGGATTAGGAGAAAAACTGTTTTTT	CASSPRQGLGEKLFF
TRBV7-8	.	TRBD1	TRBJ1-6	TGTGCCAGCAGCTTAGCCTCTACAGGGGTAGCACCCCTCCACTTT	CASSLASTGVAPLHF
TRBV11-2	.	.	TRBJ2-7	TGTGCCAGCAGCCAGGCAGGGAATACCTACGAGCAGTACTTC	CASSQAGNTYEQYF
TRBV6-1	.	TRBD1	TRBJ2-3	TGTGCCAGCAGTCTGGGGACAGGGGGCTTCGATACGCAGTATTTT	CASSLGTGGFDTQYF
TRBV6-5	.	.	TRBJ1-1	TGTGCCAGCAGTTACAAGGAGGACACTGAAGCTTTCTTT	CASSYKEDTEAFF
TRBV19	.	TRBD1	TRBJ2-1	TGTGCCAGTAGCTCTACCACAGGGGGCCGGGGTGAGCAGTTCTTC	CASSSTTGGRGEQFF
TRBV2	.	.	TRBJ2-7	TGTGCCAGCAGTGAAGGGGGGACACTGTCCTACGAGCAGTACTTC	CASSEGGTLSYEQYF
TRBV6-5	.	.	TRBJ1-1	TGTGCCAGCAGCCCGACAGCGAACACTGAAGCTTTCTTT	CASSPTANTEAFF
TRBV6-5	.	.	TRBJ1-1	TGTGCCAGCAGGCGACAGTTTATGAACACTGAAGCTTTCTTT	CASRRQFMNTEAFF
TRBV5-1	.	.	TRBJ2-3	TGCGCCAGCAGCTTGTCGGGGGGCGGAGGGCGCACAGATACGCAGTATTTT	CASSLSGGGGRTDTQYF
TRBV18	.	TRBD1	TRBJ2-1	TGTGCCAGCTCACCAAATACCGGGACAGGGAATGAGCAGTTCTTC	CASSPNTGTGNEQFF
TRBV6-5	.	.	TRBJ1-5	TGTGCCAGCACCAGGGCCTTCGGGCAGCCCCAGCATTTT	CASTRAFGQPQHF
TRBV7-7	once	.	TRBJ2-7	TGTGCTAGCAGCCACCGGGACAACTCCTACGAGCAGTACTTC	CASSHRDNSYEQYF
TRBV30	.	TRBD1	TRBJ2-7	TGTGCCTGGAGTGGAGACAGGGGCTACGAGCAGTACTTC	CAWSGDRGYEQYF
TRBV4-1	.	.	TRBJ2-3	TGCGCCAGCAGCCAAGGGACGTTAGGGGGTGGCACAGATACGCAGTATTTT	CASSQGTLGGGTDTQYF
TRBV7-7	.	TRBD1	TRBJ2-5	TGTGCTAGCCTCCCCAGGGGGGAGACCCAGTACTTC	CASLPRGETQYF
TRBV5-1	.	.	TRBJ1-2	TGCGCCAGCAGCTTGGCCCCAGGGTGGGACTATGGCTACACCTTC	CASSLAPGWDYGYTF
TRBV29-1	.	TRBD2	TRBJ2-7	TGCAGCGTCAGCCGGGCCACTAGCGTCCCCTACGAGCAGTACTTC	CSVSRATSVPYEQYF
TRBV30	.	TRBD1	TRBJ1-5	TGTGCCTGGAGGGGACAGGGGGGGGGTGAGCCCCAGCATTTT	CAWRGQGGGEPQHF
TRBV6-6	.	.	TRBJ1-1	TGTGCCAGCAGCGACGGACTTCAGAACCCTGAAGCTTTCTTT	CASSDGLQNPEAFF
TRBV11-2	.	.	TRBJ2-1	TGTGCCAGCAGCTCAGCCAGACGGGAGCGGTTCTTC	CASSSARRERFF
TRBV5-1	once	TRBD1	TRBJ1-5	TGCGCCAGCAGCTTGGACCAGGGGGGCAATCAGCCCCAGCATTTT	CASSLDQGGNQPQHF
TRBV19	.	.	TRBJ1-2	TGTGCCAGTAGTCGGTGGGGGCCTAACTATGGCTACACCTTC	CASSRWGPNYGYTF
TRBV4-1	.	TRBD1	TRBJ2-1	TGCGCCAGCAGCCAAGATCCAGGGTTGACAGGGGTGGATGAGCAGTTCTTC	CASSQDPGLTGVDEQFF
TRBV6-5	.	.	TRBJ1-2	TGTGCCAGCAGTTACGGCGGTAACTATGGCTACACCTTC	CASSYGGNYGYTF
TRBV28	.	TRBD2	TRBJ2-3	TGTGCCAGCAGATCCGCTTCTAGCGGGGGGGTTTTTAGCACGCAGTATTTT	CASRSASSGGVFSTQYF
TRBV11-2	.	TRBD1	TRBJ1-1	TGTGCCAGCAGCCGGAAGGAACAGGGGGCGCGAGCTGAAGCTTTCTTT	CASSRKEQGARAEAFF
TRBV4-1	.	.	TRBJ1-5	TGCGCCAGCAGCCAAGTAGAAAATCAGCCCCAGCATTTT	CASSQVENQPQHF
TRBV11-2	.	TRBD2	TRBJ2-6	TGTGCCAGCAGCCTAAGGCGGGGGGCGATCCCTGGGGCCAACGTCCTGACTTTC	CASSLRRGAIPGANVLTF
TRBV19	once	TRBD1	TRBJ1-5	TGTGCCAGTAGAAGGGACTCGGCGGGACAGGGCCAGCCCCAGCATTTT	CASRRDSAGQGQPQHF
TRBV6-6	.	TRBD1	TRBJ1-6	TGTGCCAGCAGTTACTCTGGGACAGGGCCACCCCTCCACTTT	CASSYSGTGPPLHF
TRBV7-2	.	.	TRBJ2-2	TGTGCCAGCAGCCCACACAGGGTTCGTTCCGGGGAGCTGTTTTTT	CASSPHRVRSGELFF
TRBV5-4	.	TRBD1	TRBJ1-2	TGTGCCAGCAGCCTACCGACAGGGACTTATGGCTACACCTTC	CASSLPTGTYGYTF
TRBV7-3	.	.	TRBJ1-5	TGTGCCAGCAGCTGGGGGCTGAATCAGCCCCAGCATTTT	CASSWGLNQPQHF
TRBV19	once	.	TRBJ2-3	TGTGCCAGTAGTATATCTGCGGGGATCACAGATACGCAGTATTTT	CASSISAGITDTQYF
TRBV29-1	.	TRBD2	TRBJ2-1	TGCAGCGGGGGGGTAGCGGGCAATGAGCAGTTCTTC	CSGGVAGNEQFF
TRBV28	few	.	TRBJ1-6	TGTGCCAGCAGCTACGCCGCGTCCTTTAATTCACCCCTCCACTTT	CASSYAASFNSPLHF
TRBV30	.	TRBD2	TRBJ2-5	TGTGCCTGGAGGGGCAGGGCGGGGGGGCAAGAGACCCAGTACTTC	CAWRGRAGGQETQYF